This TCR beta chain came from a study of control samples from healthy donors and cancer patients. The CDR3 is made up of 17 amino acids. Between the trimmed V and J ends, which lost 7 bases and 2 bases, there was a span of 21 bases. Germline lookup yields CDR1 MDHEN and CDR2 SYDVKM. This clone was counted a single time. The protocol was immunoSEQ multiplex PCR, while the TCRdb copy is restricted to in-frame clones and leaves out a portion. The sample consists of about 120,000 clones, approximately 89% of them appearing once. This chain links TRBV28 with TRBJ2-1, with a weak D call TRBD2 (5 bases). The TCR originated in a young woman in good health. Sequencing was carried out using blood. The CDR3 DNA is TGTGCCAGCACCCTAAGCGAGTTGCTAGCCCCCTACAATGAGCAGTTCTTC. It encodes CASTLSELLAPYNEQFF.